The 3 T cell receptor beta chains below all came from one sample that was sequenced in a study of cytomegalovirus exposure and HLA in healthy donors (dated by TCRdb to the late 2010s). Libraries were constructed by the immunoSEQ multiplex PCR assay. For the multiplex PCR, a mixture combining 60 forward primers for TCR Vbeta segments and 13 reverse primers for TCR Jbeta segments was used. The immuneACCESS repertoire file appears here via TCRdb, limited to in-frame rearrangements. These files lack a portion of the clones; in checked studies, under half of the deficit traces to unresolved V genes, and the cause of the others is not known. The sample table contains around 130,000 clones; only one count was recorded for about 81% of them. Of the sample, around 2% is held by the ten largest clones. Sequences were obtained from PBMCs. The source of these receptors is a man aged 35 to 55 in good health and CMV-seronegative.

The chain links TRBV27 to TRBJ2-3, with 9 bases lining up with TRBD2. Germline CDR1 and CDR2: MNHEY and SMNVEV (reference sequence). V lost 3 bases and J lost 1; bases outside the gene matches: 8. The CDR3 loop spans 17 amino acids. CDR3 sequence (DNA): TGTGCCAGCAGTTTTGCCGGGCGCGGGAGGGGCACAGATACGCAGTATTTT. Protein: CASSFAGRGRGTDTQYF.

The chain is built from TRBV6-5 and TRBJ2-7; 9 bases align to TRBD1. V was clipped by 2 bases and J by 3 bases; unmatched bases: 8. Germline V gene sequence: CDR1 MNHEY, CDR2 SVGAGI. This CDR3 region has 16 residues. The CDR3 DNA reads TGTGCCAGCAGTTACGGGTGGGGGACAGGGAGCTACGAGCAGTACTTC. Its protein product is CASSYGWGTGSYEQYF.

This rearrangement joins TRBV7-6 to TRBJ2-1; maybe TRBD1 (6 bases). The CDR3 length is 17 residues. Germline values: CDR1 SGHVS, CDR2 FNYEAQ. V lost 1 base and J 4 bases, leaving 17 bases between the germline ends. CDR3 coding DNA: TGTGCCAGCAGCTTAGAGGGCAGGGGTTCCTTATACAATGAGCAGTTCTTC. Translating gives CASSLEGRGSLYNEQFF.